The 21 T cell receptor beta chains reported below all come from one sample, sequenced in a study of Ad26.COV2.S vaccination and SARS-CoV-2 variants. Some clones are missing from TCRdb's copy, which holds only in-frame ones; the method was immunoSEQ multiplex PCR. The table records roughly 150,000 clones, around 86% of them present only once. Material: peripheral blood, obtained after recovery from COVID-19. The receptors originated from a human donor who had recovered from COVID-19.

CDR3: CASSLQGYEQYF. Written as DNA, the CDR3 is TGTGCCAGCAGTTTACAGGGTTACGAGCAGTACTTC. The V gene is TRBV6-2 or TRBV6-3, the J gene TRBJ2-7, with D perhaps TRBD1 (6 bases). The CDR3 sequence is 12 residues long. The germline gives CDR1 MNHEY, CDR2 SVGEGT. V shed 4 bases and J shed 4 bases, with 8 bases lying between them.

This chain links TRBV2 with TRBJ1-1, with D possibly matching TRBD1 (6 bases). The V and J ends lost 7 bases and 4 bases respectively, with 10 bases between them. This CDR3 is 12 amino acids long. Germline V gene lookup returns CDR1 SNHLY and CDR2 FYNNEI. CDR3 sequence reads: CASNRVGTEAFF. CDR3 DNA: TGTGCCAGCAACAGGGTGGGCACTGAAGCTTTCTTT.

This sequence joins TRBV6-1 and TRBJ2-1, with D perhaps TRBD1 (6 bases). Germline loops: CDR1 MNHNS, CDR2 SASEGT. The CDR3 is 14 amino acids. Trimming took 1 base from V and 14 from J, leaving 18 bases between them. CDR3 in DNA: TGTGCCAGCAGTGAAGGACAGGCCTCCGGGCGCAAGTTCTTC. Translation: CASSEGQASGRKFF.

This sequence joins TRBV19 and TRBJ2-1; D possibly corresponds to TRBD1 (6 bases). This CDR3 has 13 amino acids. V was pared by 5 bases and J by 6 bases, with 11 bases between. Germline CDR1 and CDR2: LNHDA and SQIVND (reference sequence). The CDR3 nucleotides are TGTGCCAGTAGTTGGGACAAAGGCAATGAGCAGTTCTTC. Its protein is CASSWDKGNEQFF.

The genes are TRBV28 and TRBJ1-1, with D maybe TRBD1 (5 bases). The CDR3 is made up of 13 amino acids. Germline V CDR1 and CDR2: MDHEN, SYDVKM. V was cut by 6 bases and J by 1 base, with 9 bases left in between. The CDR3 nucleotides read TGTGCCAGCAGCTCTGGACAGAACACTGAAGCTTTCTTT. It yields the protein CASSSGQNTEAFF. The whole variable domain, filled in from reference TRBV28 and TRBJ1-1, reads DVKVTQSSRYLVKRTGEKVFLECVQDMDHENMFWYRQDPGLGLRLIYFSYDVKMKEKGDIPEGYSVSREKKERFSLILESASTNQTSMYLCASSSGQNTEAFFGQGTRLTVV.

Of note for this clone: Other nucleotide sequences from this sample produce the same CDR3. This chain joins TRBV12-3 or TRBV12-4 and TRBJ2-5; D is undetermined. V lost 1 base and J 4 bases, leaving 1 base between the germline ends. The CDR3 loop spans 11 amino acids. The chain's CDR3 is CASSLGETQYF. As DNA, the CDR3 is TGTGCCAGCAGTTTAGGAGAGACCCAGTACTTC.

The rearrangement uses TRBV19 and TRBJ1-4; D possibly corresponds to TRBD1 (5 bases). Germline V lookup: CDR1 LNHDA, CDR2 SQIVND (reference sequence). Trimming removed 10 bases from V and 0 bases from J, with 12 bases in between. This CDR3 is built from 14 residues. This CDR3 reads CATAAQATNEKLFF. CDR3 sequence (DNA): TGTGCCACTGCCGCACAGGCAACTAATGAAAAACTGTTTTTT.

This chain joins TRBV11-2 and TRBJ2-2; D is uncertain. This CDR3 comprises 15 residues. Germline V gene data show CDR1 as SGHAT and CDR2 as FQNNGV. V gave up 6 bases and J gave up 1 base, with 12 bases separating them. The DNA of the CDR3 is TGTGCCAGCAGATCGATCAGGTGGAACACCGGGGAGCTGTTTTTT. Protein product: CASRSIRWNTGELFF. Drawing the rest from reference TRBV11-2 and TRBJ2-2, the complete variable domain is EAGVAQSPRYKIIEKRQSVAFWCNPISGHATLYWYQQILGQGPKLLIQFQNNGVVDDSQLPKDRFSAERLKGVDSTLKIQPAKLEDSAVYLCASRSIRWNTGELFFGEGSRLTVL.

This chain uses TRBV28 with TRBJ1-4; D gene ambiguous. Per the germline V gene, CDR1 is MDHEN and CDR2 is SYDVKM. This CDR3 is 15 amino acids long. Trimming took 1 base from V and 7 from J, leaving 13 bases between them. The CDR3 here is CASSLFGSRSEKLFF. The CDR3 coding sequence is TGTGCCAGCAGTTTATTTGGGAGTAGGAGTGAAAAACTGTTTTTT.

The chain employs TRBV19 and TRBJ1-2, with D unresolved. V lost 3 bases and J lost 6, with 11 bases in between. The CDR3 sequence is 13 residues long. CDR1 is LNHDA and CDR2 is SQIVND in the germline V gene (reference sequence). CDR3 protein: CASSIKLGDGYTF. CDR3 nucleotide sequence: TGTGCCAGTAGTATTAAGCTGGGAGATGGCTACACCTTC.

The chain has TRBV28 and TRBJ1-2; 7 nucleotides line up with TRBD1. Germline CDR1 and CDR2: MDHEN and SYDVKM. V was clipped by 3 bases and J by 4 bases; unmatched bases: 20. This CDR3 has 19 residues. In DNA form, the CDR3 reads TGTGCCAGCAGTTTTCAGGGATGGACAGGAGATAGTAAACTCTATGGCTACACCTTC. Encoded protein: CASSFQGWTGDSKLYGYTF.

The rearrangement joins TRBV27 to TRBJ2-6; the D gene is possibly TRBD2 (5 bases). Trimming shortened V by 5 bases and J by 1 base, and 15 bases separated the two germline ends. The germline V gene encodes CDR1 MNHEY and CDR2 SMNVEV (reference sequence). The CDR3 length is 17 residues. The CDR3 protein is CASSPRALPSGANVLTF. CDR3 coding DNA: TGTGCCAGCAGTCCGCGGGCCCTACCTTCTGGGGCCAACGTCCTGACTTTC.

The chain is built from TRBV10-3 and TRBJ1-1; D call uncertain. Between the trimmed V and J ends, which lost 10 bases and 2 bases, there was a span of 14 bases. This CDR3 has 13 amino acids. Looked up from germline, CDR1 is ENHRY and CDR2 is SYGVKD. The CDR3 coding sequence is TGTGCCACCGCTCGGGTTGAAAACACTGAAGCTTTCTTT. Amino acids: CATARVENTEAFF.

The chain employs TRBV19 and TRBJ1-6; D remains unclear. V lost 3 bases and J lost 7, with 19 bases in between. The CDR3 has 17 residues. The germline V gene encodes CDR1 LNHDA and CDR2 SQIVND (reference sequence). The CDR3 DNA reads as TGTGCCAGTAGTATTGGTGCGAACAGCGGCGGGAATTCACCCCTCCACTTT. It translates to CASSIGANSGGNSPLHF.

This clone has just one count. The chain links TRBV5-4 to TRBJ2-7; D is possibly TRBD1 (6 bases). V shed 3 bases and J shed 0 bases, with 16 bases lying between them. Per the germline V gene, CDR1 is SGHNT and CDR2 is YYREEE (reference sequence). The CDR3 length is 16 residues. The CDR3 spells CASSSRTERNSYEQYF. The CDR3, as DNA: TGTGCCAGCAGCTCGCGGACAGAAAGAAACTCCTACGAGCAGTACTTC.

The V and J genes are TRBV24-1 and TRBJ2-7; D is unresolved. Germline-derived CDR1 and CDR2 are KGHDR and SFDVKD. The CDR3 loop spans 13 amino acids. With 4 bases removed from V and 0 bases from J, the gap between germline ends came to 6 bases. The CDR3 nucleotides are TGTGCCACCAGTGACAGCTACTCCTACGAGCAGTACTTC. This codes for CATSDSYSYEQYF.

This rearrangement joins TRBV9 to TRBJ2-2, with D possibly being TRBD2 (6 bases). Germline V CDR1 and CDR2: SGDLS, YYNGEE. This CDR3 is built from 14 residues. V dropped 3 bases and J dropped 6 bases, with 12 bases sitting between them. This CDR3 reads CASSGAGKAGELFF. Here the CDR3 DNA reads TGTGCCAGCAGCGGGGCGGGGAAGGCCGGGGAGCTGTTTTTT.

The chain joins TRBV7-2 to TRBJ2-7; D tentatively reads TRBD1 or TRBD2 (5 bases each). The CDR3 extends over 15 amino acids. The germline V and J ends were trimmed by 1 base and 3 bases, with 13 bases remaining between them. The V gene's germline CDR1 is SGHTA and CDR2 FQGNSA. The CDR3 reads CASSLVPGHLYEQYF. CDR3 coding DNA: TGTGCCAGCAGCTTAGTGCCGGGGCACCTCTACGAGCAGTACTTC.

The genes are TRBV4-3 and TRBJ2-5, with 10 bases identical to TRBD2. Germline CDR1 LGHNA, CDR2 YSLEER. V dropped 4 bases and J dropped 5; count of bases not matched to a gene: 13. CDR3 length: 17 residues. The CDR3 sequence: CASSPSQEAGGPETQYF. In DNA, the CDR3 is TGCGCCAGCAGCCCCAGTCAGGAAGCGGGGGGGCCTGAGACCCAGTACTTC.

This rearrangement joins TRBV7-9 to TRBJ2-3; 11 bases are a match to TRBD2. Germline lookup yields CDR1 SEHNR and CDR2 FQNEAQ (reference sequence). The CDR3 sequence is 15 residues long. V lost 5 bases and J lost 5; bases outside the gene matches: 6. The CDR3 protein is CASSPGLAGGDTQYF. For the CDR3, the DNA is TGTGCCAGCAGCCCGGGGCTAGCGGGGGGAGATACGCAGTATTTT.

The rearrangement joins TRBV28 to TRBJ1-1; D not resolved. The CDR3 length is 14 residues. Germline assignment: CDR1 MDHEN and CDR2 SYDVKM. Trimming cost V 7 bases and J 0 bases, with 12 bases left between them. CDR3 in DNA: TGTGCCAGCACCCTGGACGCCATGAACACTGAAGCTTTCTTT. Translating gives CASTLDAMNTEAFF.